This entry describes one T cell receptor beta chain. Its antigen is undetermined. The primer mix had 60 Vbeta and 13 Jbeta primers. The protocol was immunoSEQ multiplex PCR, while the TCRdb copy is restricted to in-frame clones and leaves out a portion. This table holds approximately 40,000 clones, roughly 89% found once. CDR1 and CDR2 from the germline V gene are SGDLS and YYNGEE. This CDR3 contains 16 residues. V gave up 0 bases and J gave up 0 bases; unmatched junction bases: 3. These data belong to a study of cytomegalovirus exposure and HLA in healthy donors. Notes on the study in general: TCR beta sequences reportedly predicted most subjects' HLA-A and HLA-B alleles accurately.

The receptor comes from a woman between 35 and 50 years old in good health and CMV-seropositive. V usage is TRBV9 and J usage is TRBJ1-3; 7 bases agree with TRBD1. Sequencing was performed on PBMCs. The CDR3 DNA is TGTGCCAGCAGCGTAGGGACAGGCCACTCTGGAAACACCATATATTTT. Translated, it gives CASSVGTGHSGNTIYF.